Below are 16 T cell receptor beta chains sequenced from a single sample in a study of T cell responses to AZD1222 COVID-19 vaccine. Sequenced by immunoSEQ multiplex PCR; TCRdb stores in-frame clones only, minus some. The sample gives about 140,000 clones, 85% to 90% of which show up once; around 3% is in the top ten. Sample: peripheral blood, taken 28 days after the second AZD1222 dose. These TCRs come from an adult who received the AZD1222 COVID-19 vaccine.

This clone has only one observation. The chain has TRBV7-8 and TRBJ2-1; D might be TRBD2 (5 bases). With 0 bases removed from V and 7 bases from J, the gap between germline ends came to 19 bases. This CDR3 comprises 17 residues. The germline gives CDR1 SGHVS, CDR2 FQNEAQ. CDR3 bases: TGTGCCAGCAGCTTAGCGGGAGACTCTAAGCTACGGAATGAGCAGTTCTTC. Protein sequence: CASSLAGDSKLRNEQFF.

The rearrangement uses TRBV28 and TRBJ1-1; the D is unclear. The CDR3 is 13 residues long. Trimming removed 10 bases at V and 0 bases at J, with 12 bases between. Germline CDR1 MDHEN, CDR2 SYDVKM. CDR3 nucleotides: TGTGCCACCCGGAGCCCGCTGAACACTGAAGCTTTCTTT. Translated, it gives CATRSPLNTEAFF.

In its sample, this clone was seen once. CDR3 sequence: CASGGTGQPQHF. The CDR3 DNA is TGTGCCAGCGGGGGAACAGGGCAGCCCCAGCATTTT. V is TRBV2 and J is TRBJ1-5; perhaps TRBD1 as D (6 bases). From germline, CDR1 is SNHLY and CDR2 FYNNEI. The CDR3 extends over 12 amino acids. V lost 8 bases, J lost 7 bases, and 12 bases lay in between.

The chain recombines TRBV10-1 with TRBJ1-4; no clear D. V was shortened by 3 bases and J by 5 bases, with 10 bases between the two germline ends. The germline V gene has CDR1 WNHNN and CDR2 SYGVQD (reference sequence). There are 14 residues in the CDR3. The DNA of the CDR3 is TGCGCCAGCAGTGATGAAGGAGAAAATGAAAAACTGTTTTTT. Amino acid sequence: CASSDEGENEKLFF.

The sample holds one count of this clone. The chain couples TRBV29-1 to TRBJ2-7; TRBD1 aligns across 9 bases. The CDR3 is made up of 12 amino acids. Germline trimming cut 7 bases from V and 6 bases from J; bases unmatched to any gene: 7. Per germline, CDR1 SQVTM and CDR2 ANQGSEA. The CDR3 DNA sequence: TGCAGCGCCATGGGACAGGGCGGCGAGCAGTACTTC. It codes for CSAMGQGGEQYF.

The V gene is TRBV23-1, the J gene TRBJ2-2, with unresolved D. TRBV23-1 is known as an ORF, though its function is uncertain. CDR3 length equals 16 residues. V was shortened by 7 bases and J by 3 bases, with 18 bases between the two germline ends. Here the CDR3 DNA reads TGCGCCAGCACCCAAGGACGGATACGTGACACCGGGGAGCTGTTTTTT. Its translation is CASTQGRIRDTGELFF.

The chain has TRBV2 and TRBJ1-3; D remains unclear. V lost 5 bases and J 0 bases, leaving 14 bases between the germline ends. This CDR3 comprises 16 residues. Germline lookup yields CDR1 SNHLY and CDR2 FYNNEI. The CDR3 nucleotides are TGTGCCAGCAGTTCCTCTAGCGTTAGCTCTGGAAACACCATATATTTT. Protein: CASSSSSVSSGNTIYF.

In DNA form, the CDR3 reads TGTGCCAGCAGCACCCCCCGGGACAGGGGTTATGGCTACACCTTC. It translates to CASSTPRDRGYGYTF. This rearrangement joins TRBV7-9 to TRBJ1-2, with TRBD1 matching 10 bases. Germline V lookup: CDR1 SEHNR, CDR2 FQNEAQ (reference sequence). With 5 bases clipped from V and 5 bases from J, the junction kept 8 bases outside the gene matches. The CDR3 is 15 amino acids.

The chain couples TRBV10-3 to TRBJ2-3; TRBD2 aligns across 10 bases. This CDR3 spans 15 amino acids. Germline CDR1 is ENHRY and CDR2 is SYGVKD. With V trimmed by 8 bases and J by 3 bases, 8 bases remained unmatched. The CDR3 loop reads CAIDSSGSGTDTQYF. The CDR3 nucleotides are TGTGCCATCGATTCTAGCGGGAGCGGGACAGATACGCAGTATTTT.

This clone came up a few times. The chain couples TRBV10-2 to TRBJ2-2; 9 bases match TRBD2. The germline V gene encodes CDR1 WSHSY and CDR2 SAAADI. After removal of 5 bases from V and 4 bases from J, the junction contained 8 bases not matched to a gene. The CDR3 loop spans 16 amino acids. Here the CDR3 DNA reads TGCGCCAGCAGTCATACTAGCGGGCGGGCCACCGGGGAGCTGTTTTTT. Translated, it gives CASSHTSGRATGELFF.

This chain connects TRBV20-1 to TRBJ2-7, with D perhaps TRBD2 (5 bases). V was trimmed by 5 bases and J by 5 bases, leaving 7 bases between them. This CDR3 spans 10 amino acids. Germline V gives CDR1 DFQATT, CDR2 SNEGSKA (reference sequence). In DNA, the CDR3 is TGCAGTGCTGAGCGGAACGAGCAGTACTTC. Encoded protein: CSAERNEQYF.

This chain joins TRBV1 and TRBJ1-2; the table's D call, TRBD1, has no DNA check behind it. TRBV1 is tagged as a pseudogene. The CDR3 contains 16 residues. In DNA, the CDR3 is TGCACCAGCAGCCAGGGACATCAGGGGTTAGGCTATGGCTACACCTTC. It translates to CTSSQGHQGLGYGYTF.

V and J are TRBV3-1 (or the pseudogene TRBV3-2) and TRBJ1-1; D ambiguous. Trimming pared 4 bases from V and 3 bases from J, leaving 6 bases between. The CDR3 loop spans 12 amino acids. The germline V gene encodes CDR1 LGHDT and CDR2 YNNKEL (reference sequence). This chain's CDR3 is CASSLSDTEAFF. Written as DNA, the CDR3 is TGTGCCAGCAGCCTATCGGACACTGAAGCTTTCTTT.

This clone appeared a single time. V is TRBV30 and J is TRBJ1-1; a weak D match, TRBD1 (5 bases). The V gene lost 4 bases and the J gene lost 5 bases, with 14 bases spanning the gap. This CDR3 is built from 13 residues. The germline CDR1 and CDR2 sequences are GTSNPN and SVGIG (reference sequence). In DNA, the CDR3 is TGTGCCTGGACCCCAGGGTTTAATACTGAAGCTTTCTTT. Its translation is CAWTPGFNTEAFF. Complete variable domain (other parts from reference TRBV30 and TRBJ1-1): SQTIHQWPATLVQPVGSPLSLECTVEGTSNPNLYWYRQAAGRGLQLLFYSVGIGQISSEVPQNLSASRPQDRQFILSSKKLLLSDSGFYLCAWTPGFNTEAFFGQGTRLTVV.

The rearrangement links TRBV24-1 to TRBJ2-5, with TRBD2 as a possible D gene (5 bases). V was pared by 4 bases and J by 7 bases, with 12 bases between. The CDR3 is made up of 13 amino acids. Germline CDR1 reads KGHDR; CDR2 reads SFDVKD. CDR3 DNA: TGTGCCACCAGTGAAGTTTTACGGGGGACCCAGTACTTC. Encoded protein: CATSEVLRGTQYF.

The rearrangement joins TRBV7-9 to TRBJ2-1, with a weak D call TRBD1 (6 bases). V lost 1 base and J lost 15, with 16 bases in between. CDR1 and CDR2 (germline): SEHNR, FQNEAQ (reference sequence). The length of the CDR3 is 13 residues. The CDR3 DNA is TGTGCCAGCAGCTTAGGGGACAACGATCGACGGTTCTTC. Protein: CASSLGDNDRRFF.